Each of the 4 T cell receptor beta chains below was sequenced from the same sample in a study of cytomegalovirus exposure and HLA in healthy donors. Primers included in the PCR were 60 Vbeta and 13 Jbeta primers. Here immunoSEQ multiplex PCR was the method, and the copy in TCRdb shows in-frame clones only, minus some. Of some 130,000 clones in the sample, over 60% were seen once. Input material: PBMCs. These receptors all come from a man in his forties in good health and CMV-seronegative.

V usage is TRBV4-3 and J usage is TRBJ2-1; 8 bases align to TRBD2. The CDR3 contains 16 residues. The trim removed 1 base at V and 4 bases at J, leaving 6 bases unmatched. CDR1 is LGHNA, CDR2 YSLEER, per germline. The CDR3 sequence: CASSQVGSGVYNEQFF. CDR3 in DNA: TGCGCCAGCAGCCAAGTTGGTAGCGGGGTGTACAATGAGCAGTTCTTC.

The chain uses TRBV19 and TRBJ2-2; possibly TRBD2 for D (7 bases). Germline assignment: CDR1 LNHDA and CDR2 SQIVND (reference sequence). There are 16 residues in the CDR3. Between the trimmed V and J ends, which lost 2 bases and 9 bases, there was a span of 19 bases. CDR3 sequence reads: CASSISPPGGHRELFF. CDR3 nucleotides: TGTGCCAGTAGTATAAGCCCCCCCGGGGGGCACCGGGAGCTGTTTTTT.

The chain joins TRBV6-5 to TRBJ1-1; no reliable D call. V was cut by 6 bases and J by 11 bases, with 19 bases left in between. The CDR3 spans 13 residues. Per the germline V gene, CDR1 is MNHEY and CDR2 is SVGAGI. In nucleotides, the CDR3 is TGTGCCAGCAGCCACAGACCCGCAGAATTGGCTTTCTTT. Its translation is CASSHRPAELAFF.

The rearrangement joins TRBV29-1 to TRBJ2-7, with TRBD2 as a possible D gene (6 bases). The CDR3 loop spans 13 amino acids. Trimming took 3 bases from V and 6 from J, leaving 15 bases between them. In germline, CDR1 is SQVTM, CDR2 ANQGSEA. In DNA, the CDR3 is TGCAGCGTTGAGGGTCCAGGGAGGTTCGAGCAGTACTTC. Encoded protein: CSVEGPGRFEQYF.